This T cell receptor (beta chain) was captured by sequencing in a study of blood T cell repertoires in COVID-19. On the study more broadly: Acute-phase and convalescent COVID-19 samples originated in the United States, Italy and Spain. T cells, B-cell-depleted T cells, or PBMCs supplied cDNA or gDNA.

Under the authors' procedure: Nucleated cell counts were estimated from reference gene primer amplification. Clones were sequenced by immunoSEQ multiplex PCR, and TCRdb holds only the in-frame ones, with some missing. Clone size and V and J calls were adopted from that table, with D and trimming inferred from the DNA. The sample carries fewer than 300,000 clones, about four fifths recorded once. The V gene end was trimmed by 3 bases and the J gene end by 4 bases; junction bases not matched to a gene: 7. The germline gives CDR1 MGHDK, CDR2 SYGVNS. The CDR3 extends over 16 amino acids. Sequenced: peripheral blood. The chain recombines TRBV25-1 with TRBJ2-1; 9 bases agree with TRBD2. This receptor was taken from a woman aged 18 to 35 with acute or convalescent COVID-19. The CDR3 nucleotides are TGTGCCAGCAGTGACGGTCCTAGCGGGGATTACAATGAGCAGTTCTTC. Translated: CASSDGPSGDYNEQFF.